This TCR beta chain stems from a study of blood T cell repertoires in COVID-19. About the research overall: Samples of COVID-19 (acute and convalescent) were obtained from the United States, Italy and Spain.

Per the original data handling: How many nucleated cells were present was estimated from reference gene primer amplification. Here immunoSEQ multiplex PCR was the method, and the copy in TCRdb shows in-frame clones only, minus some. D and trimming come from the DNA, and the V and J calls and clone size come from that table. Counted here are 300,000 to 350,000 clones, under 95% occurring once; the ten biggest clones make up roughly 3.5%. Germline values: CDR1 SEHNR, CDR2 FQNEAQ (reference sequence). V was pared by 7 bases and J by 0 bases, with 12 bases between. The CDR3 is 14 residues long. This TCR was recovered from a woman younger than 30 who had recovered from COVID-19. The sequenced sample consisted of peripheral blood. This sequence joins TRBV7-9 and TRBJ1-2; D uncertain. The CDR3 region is CASNNATTNYGYTF. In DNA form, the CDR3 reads TGTGCCAGCAACAATGCGACAACTAACTATGGCTACACCTTC. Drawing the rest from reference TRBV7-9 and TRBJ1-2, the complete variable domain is DTGVSQNPRHKITKRGQNVTFRCDPISEHNRLYWYRQTLGQGPEFLTYFQNEAQLEKSRLLSDRFSAERPKGSFSTLEIQRTEQGDSAMYLCASNNATTNYGYTFGSGTRLTVV.